Listed below are T cell receptor beta chains from one sample, sequenced in a study of shared clonotypes between healthy human individuals. TCRdb keeps only in-frame clones here, not all; method: immunoSEQ multiplex PCR. The sample lists 2.3 million or so clones; approximately 93% were seen once. The sequenced sample was naive CD4+ T cells from PBMCs. The origin of the receptors is a young man in good health. Some clones in this sample may be carry-over from other donors' samples. Each CDR3 is given with its conserved first and last residue. The D gene is left open where the match is weak. Not all rows give a size; the values are once, few, many and, for expanded clones, a class.

D gene	V gene	J gene	clone size	CDR3 DNA	CDR3 protein
-	TRBV2	TRBJ2-2	-	TGTGCCACCACAAGGGAGGAGGGGACGCTAGAGTCCGGGGAGCTGTTTTTT	CATTREEGTLESGELFF
TRBD1	TRBV5-1	TRBJ1-1	-	TGCGCCAGCAGCGACGGGACAGTGAACACTGAAGCTTTCTTT	CASSDGTVNTEAFF
-	TRBV28	TRBJ1-1	-	TGTGCCAGCAGTTTATTAGGGCCTGACTTAATGAACACTGAAGCTTTCTTT	CASSLLGPDLMNTEAFF
TRBD1	TRBV19	TRBJ1-1	-	TGTGCCAGTACCCCCGGACAGGGAACAGGGGTGCCCAAAAACACTGAAGCTTTCTTT	CASTPGQGTGVPKNTEAFF
TRBD2	TRBV7-9	TRBJ2-3	-	TGTGCCCTTGCGCGGCTAGCGGGCACAGATACGCAGTATTTT	CALARLAGTDTQYF
TRBD1	TRBV9	TRBJ2-2	-	TGTGCCAGCAACCGTAGCCCGGGACAGACGAACACCGGGGAGCTGTTTTTT	CASNRSPGQTNTGELFF
TRBD2	TRBV10-1	TRBJ2-7	-	TGCGCCAGCAGCCGCGGGATAGCGGGCGCCATCTACGAGCAGTACTTC	CASSRGIAGAIYEQYF
TRBD1	TRBV2	TRBJ2-2	once	TGTGCCAGCAGTGAAGGGGACAGGGGGCTCACCGGGGAGCTGTTTTTT	CASSEGDRGLTGELFF
-	TRBV18	TRBJ1-5	-	TGTGCCAGCTCACCAGGGGCGGATCAGCCCCAGCATTTT	CASSPGADQPQHF
-	TRBV30	TRBJ1-1	-	TGTGCCTGGAGTTTAGAGGGCCGCCAGTTCGTCTTT	CAWSLEGRQFVF
-	TRBV28	TRBJ2-1	once	TGTGCCAGCAGTTTATGGTTCGTGCGGGGGCCTTACAATGAGCAGTTCTTC	CASSLWFVRGPYNEQFF
-	TRBV28	TRBJ2-5	-	TGTGCCAGCAGTGGGGGGGGGCCCTCAGAGACCCAGTACTTC	CASSGGGPSETQYF
TRBD2	TRBV5-1	TRBJ2-5	-	TGCGCCAGCAGCTTGGGAGAGACTAGCGGGGGCACCCAAGAGACCCAGTACTTC	CASSLGETSGGTQETQYF
-	TRBV28	TRBJ1-5	-	TGTGCCAGCAGTTTATCCCAGCAGCCCCAGCATTTT	CASSLSQQPQHF
-	TRBV7-9	TRBJ2-5	-	TGTGCCAGCAGCTTAGCCCGACAGAAAGAGACCCAGTACTTC	CASSLARQKETQYF